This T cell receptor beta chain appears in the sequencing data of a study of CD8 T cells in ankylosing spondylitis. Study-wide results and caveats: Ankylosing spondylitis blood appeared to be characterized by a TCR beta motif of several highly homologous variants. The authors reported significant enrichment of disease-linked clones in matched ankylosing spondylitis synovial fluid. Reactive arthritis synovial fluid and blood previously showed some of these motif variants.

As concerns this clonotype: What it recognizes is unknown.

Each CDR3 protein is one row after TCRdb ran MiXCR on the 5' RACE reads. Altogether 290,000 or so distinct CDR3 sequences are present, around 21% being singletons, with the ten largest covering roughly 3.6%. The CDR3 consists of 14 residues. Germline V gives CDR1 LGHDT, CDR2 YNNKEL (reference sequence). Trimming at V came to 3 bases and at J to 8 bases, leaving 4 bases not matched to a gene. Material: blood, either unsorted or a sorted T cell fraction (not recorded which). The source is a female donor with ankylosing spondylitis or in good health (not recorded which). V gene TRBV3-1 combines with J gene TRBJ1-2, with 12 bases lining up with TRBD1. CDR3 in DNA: TGTGCCAGCAGCCAGGGACAGGGGGCTCGAGGCTACACCTTC. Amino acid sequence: CASSQGQGARGYTF.